A selection of T cell receptor beta chains follows, all from one sample in a study of blood T cell repertoires in COVID-19. Clones were sequenced by immunoSEQ multiplex PCR, and TCRdb holds only the in-frame ones, with some missing. The sample contains some 180,000 clones, around four fifths of which appear only once. The sample consisted of peripheral blood. The receptors stem from a woman older than 75 with acute or convalescent COVID-19. Both conserved end residues are part of each CDR3. D genes are given only for firm matches. Expanded clones are given a class, and other clones once, few, many or no size at all.

cdr3_nt cdr3_aa j_call v_call clone_size d_call
TGTGCCAGCAGCTTGGGGGGGACAGGGGGCTGGGAGACCCAGTACTTC CASSLGGTGGWETQYF TRBJ2-5 TRBV5-4 NA TRBD1
TGTGCCAGCAGTTACCCGACTAGGTCCGGCGAGCAGTACTTC CASSYPTRSGEQYF TRBJ2-7 TRBV6-2/TRBV6-3 few NA
TGCGCCAGCAGCCCACTAGCCGGGTCCTACGAGCAGTACTTC CASSPLAGSYEQYF TRBJ2-7 TRBV5-1 NA NA
TGTGCCAGCAGCTCGGGACTAGCGGGGGGGCCAGAGACCCAGTACTTC CASSSGLAGGPETQYF TRBJ2-5 TRBV7-2 NA TRBD2
TGTGCCAGCAGCTCGACTAGCGGGGGGTACAATGAGCAGTTCTTC CASSSTSGGYNEQFF TRBJ2-1 TRBV6-6 NA TRBD2
TGCGCCAGCAGCTTGGTCCGGCAGGACTCACCGTACCAAGAGACCCAGTACTTC CASSLVRQDSPYQETQYF TRBJ2-5 TRBV5-1 NA NA
TGCGCCAGCAGCTCGGGACTAGCCAAAAACATTCAGTACTTC CASSSGLAKNIQYF TRBJ2-4 TRBV5-1 NA NA
TGTGCCAGCAGCTTCGGGACTAGTGGAGCCAAAAACATTCAGTACTTC CASSFGTSGAKNIQYF TRBJ2-4 TRBV7-8 NA TRBD2
TGCGCCAGCAGCTTGGCAGGGGGCGCCTACCAGCCCCAGCATTTT CASSLAGGAYQPQHF TRBJ1-5 TRBV5-1 NA TRBD1
TGTGCCAGCAGTTCCCGGGACATGGAATCACCCCTCCACTTT CASSSRDMESPLHF TRBJ1-6 TRBV6-1 NA NA
TGTGCCAGCAGTCTGCCTCGGGGACACGGGAACTCCTACGAGCAGTACTTC CASSLPRGHGNSYEQYF TRBJ2-7 TRBV28 NA NA
TGTGCCAGCAGCTTAGGACAGGGTGGCTATGGCTACACCTTC CASSLGQGGYGYTF TRBJ1-2 TRBV7-2 NA TRBD1
TGCGCCAGCAGTGATTCCCGTAGCACAGATACGCAGTATTTT CASSDSRSTDTQYF TRBJ2-3 TRBV10-2 NA NA
TGTGCCAGCAGTTACTCGGGAGTTAGCACAGATACGCAGTATTTT CASSYSGVSTDTQYF TRBJ2-3 TRBV27 NA NA
TGCGCCAGCAGCCAAGGTACCGGGACTAGGGCGAATGCGCAGTACTTC CASSQGTGTRANAQYF TRBJ2-7 TRBV4-3 NA TRBD2
TGTGCCAGCAGTTGGGCTAGCGGGGACTACGAGCAGTACTTC CASSWASGDYEQYF TRBJ2-7 TRBV6-5 NA TRBD2